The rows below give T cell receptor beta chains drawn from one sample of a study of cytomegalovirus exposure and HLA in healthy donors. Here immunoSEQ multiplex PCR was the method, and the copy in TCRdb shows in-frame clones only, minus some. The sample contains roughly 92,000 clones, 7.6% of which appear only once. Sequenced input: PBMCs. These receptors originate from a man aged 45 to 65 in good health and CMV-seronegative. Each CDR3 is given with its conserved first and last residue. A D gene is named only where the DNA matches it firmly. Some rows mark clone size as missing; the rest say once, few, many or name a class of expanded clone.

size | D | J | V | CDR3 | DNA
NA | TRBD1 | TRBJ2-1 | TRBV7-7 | CASSPQAGTGKNEQFF | TGTGCTAGCAGCCCACAGGCCGGGACAGGGAAGAATGAGCAGTTCTTC
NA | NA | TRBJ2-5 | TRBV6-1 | CASSQAETQYF | TGTGCCAGCAGCCAGGCGGAGACCCAGTACTTC
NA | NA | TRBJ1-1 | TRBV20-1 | CRATTNTEAFF | TGCAGGGCAACCACGAACACTGAAGCTTTCTTT
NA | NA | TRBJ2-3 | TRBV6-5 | CASSYSAGPGDTQYF | TGTGCCAGCAGTTACTCGGCAGGGCCCGGAGATACGCAGTATTTT
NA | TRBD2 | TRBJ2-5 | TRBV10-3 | CAITGGRGETQYF | TGTGCCATCACCGGCGGGAGGGGAGAGACCCAGTACTTC
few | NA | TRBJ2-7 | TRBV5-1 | CASSEGGIPNREQYF | TGCGCCAGCAGCGAAGGCGGGATCCCCAACCGCGAGCAGTACTTC
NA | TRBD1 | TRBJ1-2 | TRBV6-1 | CASSEYDRGLFGYTF | TGTGCCAGCAGTGAATATGACAGGGGGCTGTTTGGCTACACCTTC
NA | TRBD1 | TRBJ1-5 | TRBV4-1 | CASSQLRAGGSNQPQHF | TGCGCCAGCAGCCAATTAAGGGCAGGGGGCTCTAACCAGCCCCAGCATTTT
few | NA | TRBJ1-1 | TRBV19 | CASSIKTVNTEAFF | TGTGCCAGTAGTATAAAAACTGTGAACACTGAAGCTTTCTTT
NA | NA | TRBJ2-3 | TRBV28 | CASSLHGIPDTQYF | TGTGCCAGCAGTTTACACGGGATCCCAGATACGCAGTATTTT
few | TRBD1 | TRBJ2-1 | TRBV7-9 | CASSWGQYNEQFF | TGTGCCAGCAGCTGGGGACAGTACAATGAGCAGTTCTTC
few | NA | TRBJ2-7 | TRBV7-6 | CASSLEADTYEQYF | TGTGCCAGCAGCTTAGAGGCGGACACCTACGAGCAGTACTTC
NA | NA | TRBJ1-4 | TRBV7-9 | CASSFTGPTEKLFF | TGTGCCAGCAGCTTTACAGGGCCGACTGAAAAACTGTTTTTT
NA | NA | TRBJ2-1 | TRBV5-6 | CASSLVTLAEDEQFF | TGTGCCAGCAGCTTGGTAACCCTTGCAGAGGATGAGCAGTTCTTC